This TCR beta chain emerged from a study of response to subunit inactivated influenza vaccine. Study-wide results and caveats: A suggestion made by the authors is that each seasonal influenza vaccination recruits few new T cells.

This clonotype turned up a few times. Its antigen remains unidentified. From the RT-PCR reads, TCRdb called clonotypes with MiXCR, one entry per CDR3 protein. The table shows 550,000 to 800,000 distinct CDR3 sequences, with approximately 14% occurring only once. Source: PBMCs from blood, taken approximately 13 days after vaccination. The sequence was collected from a man aged 50 to 59 who received an inactivated influenza vaccine.

The DNA of the CDR3 is TGCGCCAGCAGCTTGGGACAGCATTATAATTCACCCCTCCACTTT. This gives the protein CASSLGQHYNSPLHF. The V and J genes are TRBV5-1 and TRBJ1-6; tentatively, D is TRBD1 (5 bases). Germline-derived CDR1 and CDR2 are SGHRS and YFSETQ. Trimming cost V 0 bases and J 4 bases, with 8 bases left between them. CDR3 size: 15 residues. Full variable domain (outside the CDR3, taken from reference TRBV5-1 and TRBJ1-6): KAGVTQTPRYLIKTRGQQVTLSCSPISGHRSVSWYQQTPGQGLQFLFEYFSETQRNKGNFPGRFSGRQFSNSRSEMNVSTLELGDSALYLCASSLGQHYNSPLHFGNGTRLTVT.